This section outlines one T cell receptor beta chain sequence together with its context. Its antigen is currently unknown. The sample is drawn from a study of T cell responses to AZD1222 COVID-19 vaccine. Study-level results: Repertoire sampling was restricted to post-peak T cell response timepoints.

Sequencing used immunoSEQ multiplex PCR; TCRdb keeps in-frame clones, though not all of them. This repertoire shows about 190,000 clones, 94% found once; its top ten account for 9.2%. This receptor was obtained from an adult in good health. This material consisted of peripheral blood, taken on day 0 of AZD1222 vaccination.

The CDR3 DNA reads as TGTGCCAGCAGCCCGGGGACGATTAATTCACCCCTCCACTTT. It specifies CASSPGTINSPLHF. The chain joins TRBV11-2 to TRBJ1-6, with D possibly TRBD1 on 5 matching bases. CDR3 size: 14 residues. V dropped 5 bases and J dropped 6 bases, with 11 bases sitting between them. Germline-derived CDR1 and CDR2 are SGHAT and FQNNGV.